This passage covers 17 T cell receptor beta chains from one sample sequenced in a study of response to subunit inactivated influenza vaccine. TCRdb processed the RT-PCR reads anew with MiXCR; each CDR3 protein has one entry. The table records more than 450,000 distinct CDR3 sequences, around 10% of them present only once. These sequences were also reported in another study, on T cells expressing NK-cell markers. That source notes: Template switching by 5'RACE with UMIs generated the TCR beta cDNA.

The source material was PBMCs from blood, sampled on the day of vaccination. All receptors come from a man aged 45 to 65 who received an inactivated influenza vaccine.

This clonotype was observed a handful of times. The chain is built from TRBV6-2 or TRBV6-3 and TRBJ1-2; D is unclear. With 6 bases removed from V and 3 bases from J, the gap between germline ends came to 14 bases. Germline-derived CDR1 and CDR2 are MNHEY and SVGEGT. The CDR3 totals 14 residues. CDR3 region: CASSDVGVYYGYTF. CDR3 coding DNA: TGTGCCAGCAGCGACGTCGGGGTCTACTATGGCTACACCTTC.

This clonotype was observed once. The gene calls are TRBV24-1 and TRBJ2-5; TRBD1 agrees at 7 bases. The V gene's germline CDR1 is KGHDR and CDR2 SFDVKD. The V gene end was trimmed by 1 base and the J gene end by 5 bases; junction bases not matched to a gene: 12. This CDR3 has 17 amino acids. Here the CDR3 DNA reads TGTGCCACCAGTGATTTTGGGGGACAGAGCGAGCTGGAGACCCAGTACTTC. Residues: CATSDFGGQSELETQYF.

The table lists this clonotype with many counts. The V call is TRBV27, the J call TRBJ2-6; D not resolved. The CDR3 runs to 14 residues. Germline V lookup: CDR1 MNHEY, CDR2 SMNVEV (reference sequence). V lost 11 bases to trimming and J lost 0 bases, with 11 bases between them. CDR3: CASCTNSGANVLTF. Written as DNA, the CDR3 is TGTGCCTCCTGCACCAACTCTGGGGCCAACGTCCTGACTTTC. Variable domain in full (rest from reference TRBV27 and TRBJ2-6): EAQVTQNPRYLITVTGKKLTVTCSQNMNHEYMSWYRQDPGLGLRQIYYSMNVEVTDKGDVPEGYKVSRKEKRNFPLILESPSPNQTSLYFCASCTNSGANVLTFGAGSRLTVL.

In this sample, this clonotype turned up once. The V and J genes are TRBV10-3 and TRBJ2-1, with D unresolved. This CDR3 is built from 15 residues. V lost 6 bases and J 5 bases, leaving 17 bases between the germline ends. CDR1 ENHRY and CDR2 SYGVKD come from the germline V gene. The CDR3: CAIRVRSSLNNEQFF. Here the CDR3 DNA reads TGTGCCATCAGGGTCCGATCTAGTCTCAACAATGAGCAGTTCTTC.

The genes are TRBV20-1 and TRBJ2-7, with 7 bases lining up with TRBD1. CDR3 length equals 12 residues. Looked up from germline, CDR1 is DFQATT and CDR2 is SNEGSKA (reference sequence). J lost 3 bases, V lost 5 bases, and 4 bases had no gene match. The CDR3 here is CSAGGQSYEQYF. The CDR3 DNA is TGCAGTGCTGGGGGACAGAGCTACGAGCAGTACTTC.

This clonotype was seen a handful of times. The chain joins TRBV28 to TRBJ2-3; TRBD1 is a possible D gene (5 bases). V was pared by 5 bases and J by 4 bases, with 7 bases between. The CDR3 totals 12 residues. Germline lookup yields CDR1 MDHEN and CDR2 SYDVKM. CDR3 coding DNA: TGTGCCAGCAGTGGGGCGGCAGATACGCAGTATTTT. Amino acid sequence: CASSGAADTQYF.

This clonotype was detected many times. This chain uses TRBV6-2 or TRBV6-3 with TRBJ2-7, with 7 bases aligning to TRBD2. Germline V gives CDR1 MNHEY, CDR2 SVGEGT. This CDR3 has 13 residues. V was pared by 8 bases and J by 12 bases, with 16 bases of the junction left unmatched. The CDR3 is CASQESGTSPRYF. CDR3 DNA: TGTGCCAGCCAAGAGAGCGGGACCTCCCCAAGGTACTTC.

This chain joins TRBV11-2 and TRBJ2-7; no definite D call. The CDR3 covers 15 residues. From germline, CDR1 is SGHAT and CDR2 FQNNGV. V lost 1 base, J lost 2 bases, and 12 bases lay in between. Here the CDR3 reads CASSLVRHNPYEQYF. CDR3 bases: TGTGCCAGCAGCTTAGTCAGGCATAACCCCTACGAGCAGTACTTC.

The chain links TRBV3-1 to TRBJ1-1, with D perhaps matching TRBD1 (5 bases). The V gene's germline CDR1 is LGHDT and CDR2 YNNKEL (reference sequence). The V end lost 6 bases, the J end lost 5 bases, and 13 bases lay between the germline ends. The CDR3 spans 13 residues. The CDR3 region is CASRPAGLTEAFF. The CDR3, as DNA: TGTGCCAGCAGACCCGCGGGGCTTACTGAAGCTTTCTTT.

The chain has TRBV15 and TRBJ2-4; no clear D gene. This CDR3 comprises 16 residues. The V and J ends lost 5 bases and 0 bases respectively, with 14 bases between them. Germline CDR1 is LNHNV and CDR2 is YYDKDF (reference sequence). This chain's CDR3 is CATSPGRGLAKNIQYF. The CDR3 DNA reads as TGTGCCACCAGCCCTGGAAGAGGTTTAGCCAAAAACATTCAGTACTTC.

The chain joins TRBV5-1 to TRBJ2-7; 7 bases line up with TRBD1. V dropped 4 bases and J dropped 9; count of bases not matched to a gene: 13. This CDR3 contains 14 residues. Germline V CDR1 and CDR2: SGHRS, YFSETQ. CDR3 sequence: CASSGGQYYEWQYF. The CDR3 DNA sequence: TGCGCCAGCAGCGGGGGACAGTACTACGAGTGGCAGTACTTC.

The chain employs TRBV5-1 and TRBJ2-3; D possibly corresponds to TRBD1 (6 bases). Germline CDR1 and CDR2: SGHRS and YFSETQ. The length of the CDR3 is 17 residues. V lost 1 base and J 2 bases, leaving 17 bases between the germline ends. CDR3 amino acids: CASSLLAWTEYTDTQYF. The CDR3 bases are TGCGCCAGCAGCTTGTTGGCCTGGACAGAATACACAGATACGCAGTATTTT.

The chain couples TRBV28 to TRBJ1-2; 7 nucleotides line up with TRBD1. The CDR3 is made up of 17 amino acids. Germline V gene data show CDR1 as MDHEN and CDR2 as SYDVKM. Germline trimming cut 4 bases from V and 0 bases from J; bases unmatched to any gene: 11. DNA for the CDR3: TGTGCCAGCAGTTCCTTCTCTGCGGGGACAGCTAACTATGGCTACACCTTC. Translation gives CASSSFSAGTANYGYTF.

This clonotype was counted between two and nine times. The gene calls are TRBV5-1 and TRBJ2-5; the D gene is possibly TRBD1 (5 bases). V was clipped by 4 bases and J by 3 bases, with 13 bases between them. This CDR3 spans 14 amino acids. Germline V gives CDR1 SGHRS, CDR2 YFSETQ. The CDR3 sequence: CASSPGQEKETQYF. CDR3 DNA sequence: TGCGCCAGCAGCCCAGGGCAGGAGAAAGAGACCCAGTACTTC.

V is TRBV30 and J is TRBJ1-4; 7 bases fit TRBD1. With V trimmed by 0 bases and J by 2 bases, 6 bases remained unmatched. CDR1 GTSNPN and CDR2 SVGIG come from the germline V gene (reference sequence). This CDR3 is built from 16 residues. CDR3 nucleotides: TGTGCCTGGAGTGTAATGGGACAGCGGACTAATGAAAAACTGTTTTTT. Protein sequence: CAWSVMGQRTNEKLFF.

This clonotype came up many times. The CDR3 DNA reads TGCGCCAGCAGCCGAGGGGACATAGTTATCACTGAAGCTTTCTTT. Its protein product is CASSRGDIVITEAFF. V is TRBV4-3 and J is TRBJ1-1, with TRBD1 as a possible D gene (6 bases). The germline gives CDR1 LGHNA, CDR2 YSLEER. The CDR3 extends over 15 amino acids. V was shortened by 4 bases and J by 4 bases, with 16 bases between the two germline ends.

At least ten counts were recorded for this clonotype. The V gene is TRBV5-6, the J gene TRBJ2-7, with D perhaps matching TRBD1 (5 bases). Germline CDR1 and CDR2: SGHDT and YYEEEE. The CDR3 is made up of 14 amino acids. V was cut by 1 base and J by 6 bases, with 14 bases left in between. Here the CDR3 DNA reads TGTGCCAGCAGCTTGACAGGTGTCGTCCGCGAGCAGTACTTC. Its translation: CASSLTGVVREQYF. Full variable domain (rest looked up from reference TRBV5-6 and TRBJ2-7): DAGVTQSPTHLIKTRGQQVTLRCSPKSGHDTVSWYQQALGQGPQFIFQYYEEEERQRGNFPDRFSGHQFPNYSSELNVNALLLGDSALYLCASSLTGVVREQYFGPGTRLTVT.